This TCR beta chain was recovered during a study of cytomegalovirus exposure and HLA in healthy donors. Study results and limitations: Using a false discovery rate of 0.05, a later analysis showed that about 16,000 TCR beta sequences were associated with HLA alleles.

The PCR ran on 60 Vbeta and 13 Jbeta primers. Clones were read by immunoSEQ multiplex PCR, and TCRdb kept only the in-frame ones, dropping some. The sample gives about 200,000 clones, 82% of which show up once; roughly 0.098% is in the top ten. Concerning this clone: Its target is not known.

The sequence came from a boy aged 2-15 years in good health and CMV-seronegative. Sequencing used PBMCs.

The CDR3 here is CASGYRERDTGELFF. In nucleotides, the CDR3 is TGCGCCAGTGGATACAGGGAACGAGACACCGGGGAGCTGTTTTTT. The J gene is TRBJ2-2, the V gene TRBV5-1; the D gene is possibly TRBD1 (6 bases). The ends were cut back, 8 bases at V and 3 bases at J, with 17 bases in the middle. The CDR3 totals 15 residues. Germline values: CDR1 SGHRS, CDR2 YFSETQ.